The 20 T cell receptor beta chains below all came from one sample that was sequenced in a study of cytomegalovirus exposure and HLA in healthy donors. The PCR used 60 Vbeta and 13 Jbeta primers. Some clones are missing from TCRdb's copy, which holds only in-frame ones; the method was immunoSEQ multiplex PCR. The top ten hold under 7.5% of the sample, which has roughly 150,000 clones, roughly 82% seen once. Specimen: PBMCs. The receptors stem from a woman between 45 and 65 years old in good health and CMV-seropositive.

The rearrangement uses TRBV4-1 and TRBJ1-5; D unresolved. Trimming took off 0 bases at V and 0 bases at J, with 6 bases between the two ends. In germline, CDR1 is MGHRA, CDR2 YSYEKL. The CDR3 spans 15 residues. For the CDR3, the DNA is TGCGCCAGCAGCCAAGATCCCTATAGCAATCAGCCCCAGCATTTT. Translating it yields CASSQDPYSNQPQHF.

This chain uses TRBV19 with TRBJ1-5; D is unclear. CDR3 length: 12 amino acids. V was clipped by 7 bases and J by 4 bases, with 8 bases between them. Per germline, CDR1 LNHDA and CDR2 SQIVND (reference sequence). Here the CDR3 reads CASTRGNQPQHF. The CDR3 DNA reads TGTGCCAGTACTAGAGGGAATCAGCCCCAGCATTTT.

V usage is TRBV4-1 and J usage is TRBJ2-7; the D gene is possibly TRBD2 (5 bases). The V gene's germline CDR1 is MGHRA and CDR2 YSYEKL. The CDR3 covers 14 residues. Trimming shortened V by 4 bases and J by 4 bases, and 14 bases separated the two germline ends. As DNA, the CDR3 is TGCGCCAGCAGCCCTCGGGAATTTGGATACGAGCAGTACTTC. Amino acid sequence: CASSPREFGYEQYF.

The CDR3 here is CASSRTGTYEQYF. In nucleotides, the CDR3 is TGTGCCAGCAGCCGGACAGGGACCTACGAGCAGTACTTC. V usage is TRBV6-5 and J usage is TRBJ2-7; 8 bases agree with TRBD1. This CDR3 is 13 amino acids long. V dropped 6 bases and J dropped 2; count of bases not matched to a gene: 3. The V gene's germline CDR1 is MNHEY and CDR2 SVGAGI.

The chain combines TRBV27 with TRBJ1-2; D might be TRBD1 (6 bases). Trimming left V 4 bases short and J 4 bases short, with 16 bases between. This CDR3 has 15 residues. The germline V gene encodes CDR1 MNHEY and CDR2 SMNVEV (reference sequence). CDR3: CASSSPLTGFYGYTF. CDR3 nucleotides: TGTGCCAGCAGTTCCCCCCTTACAGGGTTCTATGGCTACACCTTC.

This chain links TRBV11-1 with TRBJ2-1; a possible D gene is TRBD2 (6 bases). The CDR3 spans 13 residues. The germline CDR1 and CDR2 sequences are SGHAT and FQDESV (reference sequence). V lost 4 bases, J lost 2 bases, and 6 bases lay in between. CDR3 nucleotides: TGTGCCAGCAGCTCGGGGGCCTACAATGAGCAGTTCTTC. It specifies CASSSGAYNEQFF.

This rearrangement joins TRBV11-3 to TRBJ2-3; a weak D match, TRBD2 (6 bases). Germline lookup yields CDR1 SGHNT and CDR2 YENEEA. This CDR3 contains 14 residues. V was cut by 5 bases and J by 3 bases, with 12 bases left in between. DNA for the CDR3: TGTGCCAGCAGCCCCGCAGGGAGGACAGATACGCAGTATTTT. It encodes CASSPAGRTDTQYF.

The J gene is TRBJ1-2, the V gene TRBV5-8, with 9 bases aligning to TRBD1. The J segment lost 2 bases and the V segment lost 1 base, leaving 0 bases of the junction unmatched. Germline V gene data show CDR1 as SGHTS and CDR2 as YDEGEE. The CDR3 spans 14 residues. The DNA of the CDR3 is TGTGCCAGCAGCTTGACAGGGGGCAACTATGGCTACACCTTC. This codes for CASSLTGGNYGYTF.

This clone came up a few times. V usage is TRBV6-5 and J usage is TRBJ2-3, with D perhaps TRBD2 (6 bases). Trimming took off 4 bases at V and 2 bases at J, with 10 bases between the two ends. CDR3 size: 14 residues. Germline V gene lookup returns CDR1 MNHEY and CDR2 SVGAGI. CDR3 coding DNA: TGTGCCAGCAGTTCGGGACTTCACACAGATACGCAGTATTTT. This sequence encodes CASSSGLHTDTQYF.

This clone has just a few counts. CDR3 amino acids: CASSRSGVTGELFF. CDR3 sequence (DNA): TGTGCCAGCAGCCGATCCGGGGTTACCGGGGAGCTGTTTTTT. The chain couples TRBV9 to TRBJ2-2; maybe TRBD2 (5 bases). The germline V gene encodes CDR1 SGDLS and CDR2 YYNGEE. Trimming pared 4 bases from V and 5 bases from J, leaving 12 bases between. The CDR3 is 14 amino acids.

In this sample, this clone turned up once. The CDR3 protein is CASSPPGTGTGELFF. Here the CDR3 DNA reads TGTGCCAGCTCACCTCCCGGGACAGGCACCGGGGAGCTGTTTTTT. V usage is TRBV18 and J usage is TRBJ2-2; 8 bases are shared with TRBD1. This CDR3 has 15 residues. The V gene end was trimmed by 3 bases and the J gene end by 4 bases; junction bases not matched to a gene: 4. Germline V gives CDR1 KGHSH, CDR2 LQKENI.

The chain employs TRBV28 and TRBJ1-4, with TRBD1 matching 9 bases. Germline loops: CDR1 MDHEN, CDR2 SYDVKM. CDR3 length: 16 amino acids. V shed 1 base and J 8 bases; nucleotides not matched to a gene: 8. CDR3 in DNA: TGTGCCAGCAGTTTATCCGGACAGGGGTTGGAAGAAAAACTGTTTTTT. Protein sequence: CASSLSGQGLEEKLFF.

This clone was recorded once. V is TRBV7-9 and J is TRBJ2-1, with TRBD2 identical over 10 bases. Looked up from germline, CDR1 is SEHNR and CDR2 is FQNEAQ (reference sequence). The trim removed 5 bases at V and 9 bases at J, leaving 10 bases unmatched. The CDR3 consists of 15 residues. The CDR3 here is CASSNIAGGSGEQFF. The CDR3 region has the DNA TGTGCCAGCAGCAACATAGCGGGGGGTTCGGGTGAGCAGTTCTTC.

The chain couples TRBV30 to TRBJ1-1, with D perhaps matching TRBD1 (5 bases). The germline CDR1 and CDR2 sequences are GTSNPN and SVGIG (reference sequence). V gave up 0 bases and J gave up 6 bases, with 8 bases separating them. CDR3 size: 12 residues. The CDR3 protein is CAWSVGAAEAFF. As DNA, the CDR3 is TGTGCCTGGAGTGTAGGGGCAGCTGAAGCTTTCTTT.

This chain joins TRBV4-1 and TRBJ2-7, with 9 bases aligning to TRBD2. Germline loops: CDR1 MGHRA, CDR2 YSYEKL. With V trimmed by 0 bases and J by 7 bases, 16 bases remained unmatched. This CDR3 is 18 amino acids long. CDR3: CASSQDPLAGVSLIEQYF. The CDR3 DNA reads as TGCGCCAGCAGCCAAGATCCCTTAGCGGGGGTCTCCTTAATAGAGCAGTACTTC.

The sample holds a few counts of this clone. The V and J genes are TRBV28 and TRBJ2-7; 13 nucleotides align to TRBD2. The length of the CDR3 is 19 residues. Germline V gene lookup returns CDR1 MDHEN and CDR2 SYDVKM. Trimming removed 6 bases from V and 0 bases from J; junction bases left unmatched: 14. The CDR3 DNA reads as TGTGCCAGCAGCCTCAAGGTGGGGACTAGCGGGGTTAGCTCCTACGAGCAGTACTTC. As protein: CASSLKVGTSGVSSYEQYF.

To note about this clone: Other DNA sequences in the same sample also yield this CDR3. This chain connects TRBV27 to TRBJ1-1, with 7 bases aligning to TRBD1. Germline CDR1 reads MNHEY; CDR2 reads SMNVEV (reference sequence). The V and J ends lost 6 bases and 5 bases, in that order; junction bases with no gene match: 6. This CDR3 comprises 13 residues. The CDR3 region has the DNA TGTGCCAGCAGCCCGACAGGGAATACTGAAGCTTTCTTT. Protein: CASSPTGNTEAFF.

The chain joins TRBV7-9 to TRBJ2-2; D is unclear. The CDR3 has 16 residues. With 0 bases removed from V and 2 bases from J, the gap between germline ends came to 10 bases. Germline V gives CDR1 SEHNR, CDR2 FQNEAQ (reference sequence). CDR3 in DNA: TGTGCCAGCAGCTTAGCCCGGGTTCTCAACACCGGGGAGCTGTTTTTT. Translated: CASSLARVLNTGELFF.

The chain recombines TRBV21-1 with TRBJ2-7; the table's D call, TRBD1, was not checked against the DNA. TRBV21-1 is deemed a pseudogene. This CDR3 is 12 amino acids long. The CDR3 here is CASPRTGYEQYF. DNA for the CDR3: TGTGCCAGCCCCCGGACAGGGTACGAGCAGTACTTC.

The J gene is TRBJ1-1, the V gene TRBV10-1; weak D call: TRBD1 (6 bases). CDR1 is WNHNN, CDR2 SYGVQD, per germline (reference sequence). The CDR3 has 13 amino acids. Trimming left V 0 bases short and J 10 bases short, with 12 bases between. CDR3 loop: CASSESSSRGAFF. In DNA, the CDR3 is TGCGCCAGCAGTGAGTCCTCGTCCAGGGGAGCTTTCTTT.